This T cell receptor (beta chain) was recovered during a study of T-cell memory formation after mild COVID-19. General study results and limits: Some clones that responded turned up in pre-infection memory, which suggests that cross-reactive memory joined in. Largely, contracting CD4+ clones fell within CM and EM, and contracting CD8+ clones within EMRA. CD4+ bias marked clones expanding day 15 to 37, unlike balanced contracting clones.

Germline CDR1 and CDR2: LGHNA and YNFKEQ. The V end was cut by 0 bases, the J end by 6 bases, with 4 bases between. The CDR3 length is 12 residues. With regard to this clonotype: As yet, its antigen is unknown.

From 5'RACE with constant-segment primers came TCR alpha and TCR beta cDNA libraries that carried sample barcodes and UMIs. TCRdb recomputed calls from the 5' RACE reads with MiXCR, one row per CDR3 protein. This table has about 100,000 distinct CDR3 sequences, 15% to 20% appearing once. This sequence originates from a young man who had mild COVID-19 (a few samples of this study predate the infection). Cell type and time point are not known. Sequenced material: PBMCs or a T cell subset sorted from them (not recorded which). The chain carries TRBV4-2 and TRBJ2-3; the D is unclear. CDR3 loop: CASSQEYDTQYF. The DNA of the CDR3 is TGTGCCAGCAGCCAAGAGTATGATACGCAGTATTTT.